This T cell receptor beta chain was captured by sequencing in a study of blood T cell repertoires in COVID-19. Study-wide background: T cells, B-cell-depleted T cells, or PBMCs provided the cDNA or gDNA that served as material.

The germline gives CDR1 SGHVT, CDR2 SQSDAQ. The CDR3 runs to 18 residues. V lost 0 bases, J lost 2 bases, and 7 bases stayed unmatched. Per the original data handling: Scientists estimated how many nucleated cells there were by amplifying reference gene primers. TCRdb's copy holds only in-frame clones and misses some; the assay was immunoSEQ multiplex PCR. The V and J calls and clone size are taken from that table; D and trimming were inferred from the DNA. The sample has hundreds of thousands of clones; less than 90% are singletons. The specimen was peripheral blood. The clonotype was recovered from a woman aged 60-75 years with COVID-19, enrolled during active disease. This chain uses TRBV7-4 with TRBJ1-4; 9 positions match TRBD1. CDR3 in amino acids: CASSLAKLQGATNEKLFF. For the CDR3, the DNA is TGTGCCAGCAGCTTAGCGAAACTACAGGGGGCGACTAATGAAAAACTGTTTTTT.